This T cell receptor beta chain appears in the sequencing data of a study of memory CD4+ T cells and cytomegalovirus serostatus. The sort gate was single viable CD3+CD4+CD8-CD45RO+ cells for memory CD4+ T cells. Donors' CMV status reflects serum IgG against pp150, pp28, p38, p52. On this clone itself: Its antigen is currently unknown.

TCRdb's table, derived via immunoSEQ multiplex PCR, lists solely in-frame clones and lacks some. The sample records 41,000 or so clones, around 79% being singletons. Points from the study as a whole: Of around 160 reported CMV TCRbeta sequences, under 70 were found in memory CD4+ repertoires. Repertoires predicted CMV serostatus with median bootstrapped AUC of approximately 0.94.

Trimming shortened V by 5 bases and J by 0 bases, and 5 bases separated the two germline ends. The CDR3 runs to 12 residues. CDR1 and CDR2 from the germline V gene are GTSNPN and SVGIG (reference sequence). J is TRBJ1-3 and V is TRBV30; D remains ambiguous. The receptor comes from an adult in good health and CMV-seronegative. The sequenced sample consisted of memory CD4+ T cells from blood. The chain's CDR3 is CAWGSSGNTIYF. The DNA for the CDR3 is TGTGCCTGGGGAAGCTCTGGAAACACCATATATTTT.